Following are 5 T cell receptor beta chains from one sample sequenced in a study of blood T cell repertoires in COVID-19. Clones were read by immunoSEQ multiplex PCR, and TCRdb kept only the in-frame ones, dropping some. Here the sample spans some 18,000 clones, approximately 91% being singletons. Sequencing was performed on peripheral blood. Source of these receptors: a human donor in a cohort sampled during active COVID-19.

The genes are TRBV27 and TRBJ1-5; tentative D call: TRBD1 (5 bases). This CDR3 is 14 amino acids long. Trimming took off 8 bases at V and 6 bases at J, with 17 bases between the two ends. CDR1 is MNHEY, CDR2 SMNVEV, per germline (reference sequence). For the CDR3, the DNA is TGTGCCAGCGGCGGGGCTAGGGCGGGTCAGCCCCAGCATTTT. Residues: CASGGARAGQPQHF.

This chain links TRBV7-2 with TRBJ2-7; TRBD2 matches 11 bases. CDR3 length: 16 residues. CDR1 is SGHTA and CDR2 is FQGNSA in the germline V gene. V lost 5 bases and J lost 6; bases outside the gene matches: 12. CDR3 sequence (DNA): TGTGCCAGCAGCACGATGATTAGCGGGAGGGCCAGCGAGCAGTACTTC. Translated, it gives CASSTMISGRASEQYF.

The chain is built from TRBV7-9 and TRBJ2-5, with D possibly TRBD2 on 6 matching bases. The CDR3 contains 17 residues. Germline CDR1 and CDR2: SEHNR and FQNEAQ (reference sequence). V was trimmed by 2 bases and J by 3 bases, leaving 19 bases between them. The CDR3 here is CASSLIGSGRLEETQYF. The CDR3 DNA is TGTGCCAGCAGCTTAATTGGGTCGGGACGACTAGAAGAGACCCAGTACTTC.

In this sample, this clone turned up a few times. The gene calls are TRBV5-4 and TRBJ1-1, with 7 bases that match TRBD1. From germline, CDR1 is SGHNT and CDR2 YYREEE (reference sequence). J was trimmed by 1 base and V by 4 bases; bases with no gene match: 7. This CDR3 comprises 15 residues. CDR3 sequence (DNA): TGTGCCAGCAGCCCGGGGACAGCCGCGAACACTGAAGCTTTCTTT. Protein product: CASSPGTAANTEAFF.

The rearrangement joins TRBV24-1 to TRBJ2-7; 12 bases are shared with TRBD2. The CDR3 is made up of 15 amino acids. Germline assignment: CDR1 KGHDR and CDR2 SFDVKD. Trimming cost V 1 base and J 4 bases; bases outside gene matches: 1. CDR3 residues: CATSDFTSGGYEQYF. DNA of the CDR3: TGTGCCACCAGTGATTTTACTAGCGGGGGGTACGAGCAGTACTTC.